Following are 19 T cell receptor beta chains from one sample sequenced in a study of shared clonotypes between healthy human individuals. Data came from immunoSEQ multiplex PCR; TCRdb stores just in-frame clones and leaves some out. Among around 560,000 clones listed, 90% to 95% were seen once. Selected positively for CCR7 and CD45RO-negative, naive CD8 cells excluded terminally differentiated effector memory CD45RA+ cells. Sequenced: naive CD8+ T cells sorted from blood. The receptors derive from a woman aged 25 to 39 in good health.

V and J are TRBV11-2 and TRBJ2-1, with D possibly matching TRBD2 (6 bases). Germline loops: CDR1 SGHAT, CDR2 FQNNGV. The CDR3 runs to 15 residues. Between the trimmed V and J ends, which lost 7 bases and 0 bases, there was a span of 13 bases. The CDR3 here is CASNSAGSSYNEQFF. The CDR3 DNA reads as TGTGCCAGCAACTCAGCGGGCAGCTCCTACAATGAGCAGTTCTTC. Filled out from reference TRBV11-2 and TRBJ2-1, the complete variable domain reads EAGVAQSPRYKIIEKRQSVAFWCNPISGHATLYWYQQILGQGPKLLIQFQNNGVVDDSQLPKDRFSAERLKGVDSTLKIQPAKLEDSAVYLCASNSAGSSYNEQFFGPGTRLTVL.

V is TRBV5-6 and J is TRBJ1-4; D not certain. The CDR3 runs to 14 residues. Germline assignment: CDR1 SGHDT and CDR2 YYEEEE. Trimming shortened V by 0 bases and J by 8 bases, and 11 bases separated the two germline ends. CDR3 coding DNA: TGTGCCAGCAGCTTGGGCGGGCCCAACGAAAAACTGTTTTTT. It specifies CASSLGGPNEKLFF. Combining the CDR3 with reference TRBV5-6 and TRBJ1-4 gives the whole variable domain DAGVTQSPTHLIKTRGQQVTLRCSPKSGHDTVSWYQQALGQGPQFIFQYYEEEERQRGNFPDRFSGHQFPNYSSELNVNALLLGDSALYLCASSLGGPNEKLFFGSGTQLSVL.

The chain uses TRBV10-2 and TRBJ2-7; a possible D gene is TRBD1 (6 bases). In germline, CDR1 is WSHSY, CDR2 SAAADI. This CDR3 has 12 residues. V lost 5 bases, J lost 2 bases, and 7 bases lay in between. CDR3 sequence: CASSYRAYEQYF. DNA for the CDR3: TGCGCCAGCAGTTACAGGGCCTACGAGCAGTACTTC.

The chain recombines TRBV7-8 with TRBJ2-2, with D hard to call. Trimming stripped 6 bases from V and 1 base from J, with 6 bases between. CDR3 length: 13 residues. CDR1 and CDR2 from the germline V gene are SGHVS and FQNEAQ. The CDR3 spells CASRKGNTGELFF. DNA of the CDR3: TGTGCCAGCAGGAAAGGGAACACCGGGGAGCTGTTTTTT.

The rearrangement links TRBV27 to TRBJ2-7, with D perhaps TRBD1 (6 bases). This CDR3 region has 17 residues. From germline, CDR1 is MNHEY and CDR2 SMNVEV (reference sequence). V shed 1 base and J shed 7 bases, with 23 bases lying between them. CDR3 in amino acids: CASSLLGSTGTSGEQYF. The DNA for the CDR3 is TGTGCCAGCAGTTTATTAGGTTCCACAGGGACCTCTGGGGAGCAGTACTTC.

The chain combines TRBV27 with TRBJ2-1; possible D gene TRBD1, 5 bases. Germline-derived CDR1 and CDR2 are MNHEY and SMNVEV (reference sequence). This CDR3 has 13 residues. V lost 7 bases to trimming and J lost 4 bases, with 11 bases between them. The CDR3 sequence: CASMAGPYNEQFF. CDR3 nucleotides: TGTGCCAGCATGGCAGGGCCATACAATGAGCAGTTCTTC.

The chain links TRBV7-6 to TRBJ2-2; D unresolved. Germline V gene data show CDR1 as SGHVS and CDR2 as FNYEAQ. CDR3 size: 17 residues. With 0 bases removed from V and 0 bases from J, the gap between germline ends came to 11 bases. The DNA of the CDR3 is TGTGCCAGCAGCTTAGCGCGTCGGTTCGCGAACACCGGGGAGCTGTTTTTT. Translated, it gives CASSLARRFANTGELFF.

The V gene is TRBV5-6, the J gene TRBJ2-5; 9 nucleotides align to TRBD2. This CDR3 comprises 15 residues. The V and J ends lost 0 bases and 2 bases, in that order; junction bases with no gene match: 2. Germline V CDR1 and CDR2: SGHDT, YYEEEE. The CDR3 is CASSLETSGQETQYF. The DNA of the CDR3 is TGTGCCAGCAGCTTGGAAACTAGCGGGCAAGAGACCCAGTACTTC.

The chain has TRBV2 and TRBJ1-1, with D possibly matching TRBD1 (5 bases). Germline CDR1 and CDR2: SNHLY and FYNNEI. Between the trimmed V and J ends, which lost 11 bases and 3 bases, there was a span of 16 bases. The CDR3 has 13 amino acids. CDR3 sequence: CAARTGGYTEAFF. CDR3 bases: TGTGCCGCCCGGACGGGGGGGTACACTGAAGCTTTCTTT.

This rearrangement joins TRBV4-1 to TRBJ2-1; D remains ambiguous. CDR1 and CDR2 (germline): MGHRA, YSYEKL. V was shortened by 6 bases and J by 1 base, with 10 bases between the two germline ends. CDR3 length: 14 amino acids. The CDR3 loop is CASRLLASYNEQFF. CDR3 nucleotides: TGCGCCAGCAGGCTTTTAGCTTCCTACAATGAGCAGTTCTTC.

This sequence joins TRBV11-2 and TRBJ2-1, with 11 bases lining up with TRBD2. Trimming removed 4 bases from V and 8 bases from J; junction bases left unmatched: 10. The CDR3 has 16 amino acids. Germline CDR1 and CDR2: SGHAT and FQNNGV. The CDR3 is CASSSWTSGLYYEQFF. CDR3 DNA: TGTGCCAGCAGCTCGTGGACTAGCGGGTTGTACTATGAGCAGTTCTTC.

CDR3 sequence reads: CASSSSSLHTDTQYF. CDR3 nucleotide sequence: TGTGCCAGCAGCTCCTCCAGTCTACACACAGATACGCAGTATTTT. This chain uses TRBV11-2 with TRBJ2-3; D is unresolved. Trimming stripped 4 bases from V and 2 bases from J, with 13 bases between. This CDR3 is built from 15 residues. Germline assignment: CDR1 SGHAT and CDR2 FQNNGV. The full variable domain, rest sourced from reference TRBV11-2 and TRBJ2-3, is EAGVAQSPRYKIIEKRQSVAFWCNPISGHATLYWYQQILGQGPKLLIQFQNNGVVDDSQLPKDRFSAERLKGVDSTLKIQPAKLEDSAVYLCASSSSSLHTDTQYFGPGTRLTVL.

This rearrangement joins TRBV27 to TRBJ1-1; unclear D gene. Germline V gene sequence: CDR1 MNHEY, CDR2 SMNVEV (reference sequence). This CDR3 region has 14 residues. V shed 2 bases and J shed 1 base, with 8 bases lying between them. The CDR3 coding sequence is TGTGCCAGCAGTTTAAGAACTACGAACACTGAAGCTTTCTTT. It specifies CASSLRTTNTEAFF.

This rearrangement joins TRBV27 to TRBJ2-7, with 8 bases that match TRBD2. Germline V gives CDR1 MNHEY, CDR2 SMNVEV (reference sequence). CDR3 size: 15 residues. The V gene end was trimmed by 7 bases and the J gene end by 3 bases; junction bases not matched to a gene: 11. The CDR3: CASISLTSANYEQYF. Written as DNA, the CDR3 is TGTGCCAGCATCTCACTGACTAGCGCGAACTACGAGCAGTACTTC.

The genes are TRBV30 and TRBJ1-1, with D tentatively TRBD1 (5 bases). The germline V gene encodes CDR1 GTSNPN and CDR2 SVGIG (reference sequence). CDR3 length: 12 amino acids. Trimming stripped 2 bases from V and 1 base from J, with 5 bases between. CDR3 nucleotides: TGTGCCTGGAGTCAGGGGAACACTGAAGCTTTCTTT. Its protein is CAWSQGNTEAFF.

The chain is built from TRBV7-9 and TRBJ2-1; 12 bases match TRBD2. The CDR3 loop spans 15 amino acids. V shed 5 bases and J 8 bases; nucleotides not matched to a gene: 7. CDR1 SEHNR and CDR2 FQNEAQ come from the germline V gene (reference sequence). The CDR3 DNA follows: TGTGCCAGCAGCCCCCGACTAGCGGGAGAGCATGAGCAGTTCTTC. It yields the protein CASSPRLAGEHEQFF. Together with reference TRBV7-9 and TRBJ2-1, the CDR3 gives the full variable domain: DTGVSQNPRHKITKRGQNVTFRCDPISEHNRLYWYRQTLGQGPEFLTYFQNEAQLEKSRLLSDRFSAERPKGSFSTLEIQRTEQGDSAMYLCASSPRLAGEHEQFFGPGTRLTVL.

The chain carries TRBV6-1 and TRBJ1-5; no clear D. Trimming removed 4 bases at V and 1 base at J, with 14 bases between. Germline CDR1 MNHNS, CDR2 SASEGT. The CDR3 has 16 residues. CDR3 DNA sequence: TGTGCCAGCAGTGCTCTAAGAGGTTGGAGCAATCAGCCCCAGCATTTT. Translated, it gives CASSALRGWSNQPQHF.

This rearrangement joins TRBV30 to TRBJ2-3; D gene ambiguous. The V end lost 1 base, the J end lost 0 bases, and 2 bases lay between the germline ends. The CDR3 contains 12 residues. Germline CDR1 GTSNPN, CDR2 SVGIG (reference sequence). DNA of the CDR3: TGTGCCTGGAGTGACAGCACAGATACGCAGTATTTT. Amino acid sequence: CAWSDSTDTQYF.

The V and J genes are TRBV5-8 and TRBJ2-7; 7 bases match TRBD1. The CDR3 is 15 amino acids. Trimming at V came to 0 bases and at J to 0 bases, leaving 3 bases not matched to a gene. CDR1 and CDR2 from the germline V gene are SGHTS and YDEGEE. The CDR3 bases are TGTGCCAGCAGCTTGGGAGGGGGCTCCTCCTACGAGCAGTACTTC. Translating it yields CASSLGGGSSYEQYF.